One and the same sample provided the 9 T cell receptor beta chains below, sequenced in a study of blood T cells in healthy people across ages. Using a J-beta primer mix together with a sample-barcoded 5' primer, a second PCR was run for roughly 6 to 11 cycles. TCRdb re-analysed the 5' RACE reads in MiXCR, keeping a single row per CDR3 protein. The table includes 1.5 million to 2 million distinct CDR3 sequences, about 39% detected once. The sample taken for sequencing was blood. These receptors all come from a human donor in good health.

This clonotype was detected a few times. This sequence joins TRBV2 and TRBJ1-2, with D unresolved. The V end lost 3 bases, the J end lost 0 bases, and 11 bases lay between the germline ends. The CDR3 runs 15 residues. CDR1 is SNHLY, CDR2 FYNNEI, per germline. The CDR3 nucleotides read TGTGCCAGCAGTGATCTTTCGGGATCTAACTATGGCTACACCTTC. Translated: CASSDLSGSNYGYTF.

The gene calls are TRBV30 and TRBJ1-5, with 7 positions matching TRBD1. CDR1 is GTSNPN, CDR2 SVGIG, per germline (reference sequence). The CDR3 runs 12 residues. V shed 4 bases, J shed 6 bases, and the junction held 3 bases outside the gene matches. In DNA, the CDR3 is TGTGCCTGGACAGCAGGGGGTCAGCCCCAGCATTTT. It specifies CAWTAGGQPQHF.

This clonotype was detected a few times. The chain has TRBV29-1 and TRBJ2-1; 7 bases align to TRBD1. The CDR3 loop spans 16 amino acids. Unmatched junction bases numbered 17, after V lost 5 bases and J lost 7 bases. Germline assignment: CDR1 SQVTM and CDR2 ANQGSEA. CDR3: CSVLTRQGPLGNEQFF. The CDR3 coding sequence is TGCAGCGTTCTAACACGACAGGGACCCTTGGGGAATGAGCAGTTCTTC.

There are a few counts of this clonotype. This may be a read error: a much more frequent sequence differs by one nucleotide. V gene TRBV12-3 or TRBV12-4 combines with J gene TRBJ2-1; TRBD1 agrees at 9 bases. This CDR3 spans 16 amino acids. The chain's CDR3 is CASSNLPGQGSNGQFF. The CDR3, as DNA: TGTGCCAGCAGCAACCTCCCGGGACAGGGTTCCAATGGGCAGTTCTTC.

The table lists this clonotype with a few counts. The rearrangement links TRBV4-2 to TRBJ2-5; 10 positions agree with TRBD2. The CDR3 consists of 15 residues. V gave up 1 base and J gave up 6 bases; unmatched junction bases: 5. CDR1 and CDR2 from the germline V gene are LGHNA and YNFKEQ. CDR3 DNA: TGTGCCAGCAGCCAAGCCAAAGCGGGGGGGAAGACCCAGTACTTC. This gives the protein CASSQAKAGGKTQYF.

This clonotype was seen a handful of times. This CDR3 reads CASSYSPGGFSYEQYF. CDR3 bases: TGTGCCAGCAGTTACTCTCCAGGGGGGTTCTCCTACGAGCAGTACTTC. V and J are TRBV6-6 and TRBJ2-7, with D perhaps matching TRBD1 (7 bases). Germline CDR1 MNHNY, CDR2 SVGAGI (reference sequence). The CDR3 spans 16 residues. V shed 0 bases and J shed 0 bases, with 12 bases lying between them.

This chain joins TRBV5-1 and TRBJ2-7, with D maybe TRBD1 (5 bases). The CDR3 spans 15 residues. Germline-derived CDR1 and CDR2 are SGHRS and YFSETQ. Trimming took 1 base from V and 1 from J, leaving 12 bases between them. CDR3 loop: CASSLFQGSSYEQYF. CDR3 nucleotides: TGCGCCAGCAGCTTGTTTCAGGGAAGTTCCTACGAGCAGTACTTC.

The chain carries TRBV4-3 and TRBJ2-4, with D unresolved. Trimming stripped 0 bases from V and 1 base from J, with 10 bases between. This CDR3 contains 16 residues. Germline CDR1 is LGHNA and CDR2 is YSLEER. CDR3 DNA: TGCGCCAGCAGCCAAGACCTGGCCTTGGCCAAAAACATTCAGTACTTC. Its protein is CASSQDLALAKNIQYF.

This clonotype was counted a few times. The CDR3 region is CASSSTSSYNSPLHF. The CDR3 nucleotides read TGTGCCAGCAGTTCAACTAGCTCCTATAATTCACCCCTCCACTTT. The rearrangement joins TRBV12-3 or TRBV12-4 to TRBJ1-6, with D unresolved. CDR3 size: 15 residues. V shed 4 bases and J shed 0 bases, with 7 bases lying between them.